The 6 T cell receptor beta chains listed next were all sequenced from one sample in a study of long-term antiretroviral therapy in people with HIV. Running of the v3.0 immunoSEQ assay took place at survey level. Produced via immunoSEQ multiplex PCR; TCRdb's table is partial and in-frame only. Among just under 30,000 clones, less than 90% were seen once, and the ten largest hold less than 8.5%. The starting material was unsorted PBMCs, obtained around 5 years before starting antiretroviral therapy. These receptors were collected from a man aged 50 to 60 with HIV.

The chain carries TRBV28 and TRBJ1-1, with a tentative D call TRBD1 (6 bases). Germline V gives CDR1 MDHEN, CDR2 SYDVKM. CDR3 length: 13 amino acids. With 3 bases removed from V and 7 bases from J, the gap between germline ends came to 12 bases. CDR3 nucleotides: TGTGCCAGCAGTTTTCAGGGGCTGGGTGAAGCTTTCTTT. The encoded protein is CASSFQGLGEAFF.

V and J are TRBV5-4 and TRBJ2-5; TRBD1 is a possible D gene (5 bases). CDR1 SGHNT and CDR2 YYREEE come from the germline V gene (reference sequence). This CDR3 has 14 residues. V was cut by 0 bases and J by 2 bases, with 8 bases left in between. The CDR3 region is CASSLAGIQETQYF. CDR3 DNA sequence: TGTGCCAGCAGCTTGGCAGGGATTCAAGAGACCCAGTACTTC.

The chain employs TRBV6-1 and TRBJ2-5, with D tentatively TRBD1 (5 bases). The V and J ends lost 6 bases and 5 bases respectively, with 13 bases between them. Germline values: CDR1 MNHNS, CDR2 SASEGT. The CDR3 totals 13 residues. CDR3 bases: TGTGCCAGCAGAGCCCCAGGGATGGAGACCCAGTACTTC. It specifies CASRAPGMETQYF.

The V call is TRBV7-7, the J call TRBJ2-1; 9 bases are a match to TRBD2. The CDR3 sequence is 14 residues long. The V and J ends lost 5 bases and 7 bases, in that order; junction bases with no gene match: 6. The germline CDR1 and CDR2 sequences are SSHAT and FNYEAQ (reference sequence). CDR3 loop: CASSTGTSRNEQFF. In DNA, the CDR3 is TGTGCCAGCAGCACCGGGACTAGCAGAAATGAGCAGTTCTTC.

The chain recombines TRBV5-1 with TRBJ2-5; no firm D call. This CDR3 has 14 residues. Trimming removed 0 bases from V and 4 bases from J, with 10 bases in between. Germline V lookup: CDR1 SGHRS, CDR2 YFSETQ. The CDR3 protein is CASSLGPGPETQYF. Here the CDR3 DNA reads TGCGCCAGCAGCTTGGGCCCGGGCCCAGAGACCCAGTACTTC.

The rearrangement joins TRBV20-1 to TRBJ1-3; D is possibly TRBD1 (6 bases). CDR1 is DFQATT and CDR2 is SNEGSKA in the germline V gene (reference sequence). The CDR3 length is 11 residues. As DNA, the CDR3 is TGCTCCGGGACACCTGGAAACACCATATATTTT. Protein sequence: CSGTPGNTIYF.